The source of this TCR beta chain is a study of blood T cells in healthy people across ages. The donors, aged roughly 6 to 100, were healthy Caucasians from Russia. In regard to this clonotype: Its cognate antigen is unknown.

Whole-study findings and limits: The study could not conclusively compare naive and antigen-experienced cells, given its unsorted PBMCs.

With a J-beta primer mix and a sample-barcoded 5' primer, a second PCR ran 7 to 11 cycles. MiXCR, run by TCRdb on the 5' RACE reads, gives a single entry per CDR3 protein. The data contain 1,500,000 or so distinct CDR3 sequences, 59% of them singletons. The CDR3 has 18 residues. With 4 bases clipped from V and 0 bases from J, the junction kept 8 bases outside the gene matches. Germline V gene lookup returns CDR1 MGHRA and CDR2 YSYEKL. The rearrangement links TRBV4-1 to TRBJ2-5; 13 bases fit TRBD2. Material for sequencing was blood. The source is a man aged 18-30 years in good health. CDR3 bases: TGCGCCAGCAGCCCACGACTAGCGGGGGGACTCAACCAAGAGACCCAGTACTTC. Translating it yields CASSPRLAGGLNQETQYF.